This TCR beta chain was retrieved from a study of technical replicates of blood from several donors. The CDR3 is 17 amino acids. Germline loops: CDR1 MNHNS, CDR2 SASEGT. Losses at the gene ends were 2 bases for V and 2 bases for J; bases not matched to a gene: 9. Here immunoSEQ multiplex PCR was the method, and the copy in TCRdb shows in-frame clones only, minus some. The sample contains approximately 76,000 clones, roughly nine tenths of which appear only once. The clonotype was recovered from a human donor in good health. Source material: T cells isolated from PBMCs. This chain links TRBV6-1 with TRBJ2-7; 10 bases are a match to TRBD2. In DNA, the CDR3 is TGTGCCAGCAGTGAATGGAGGACTAGCGGACCCGCCTACGAGCAGTACTTC. This gives the protein CASSEWRTSGPAYEQYF.